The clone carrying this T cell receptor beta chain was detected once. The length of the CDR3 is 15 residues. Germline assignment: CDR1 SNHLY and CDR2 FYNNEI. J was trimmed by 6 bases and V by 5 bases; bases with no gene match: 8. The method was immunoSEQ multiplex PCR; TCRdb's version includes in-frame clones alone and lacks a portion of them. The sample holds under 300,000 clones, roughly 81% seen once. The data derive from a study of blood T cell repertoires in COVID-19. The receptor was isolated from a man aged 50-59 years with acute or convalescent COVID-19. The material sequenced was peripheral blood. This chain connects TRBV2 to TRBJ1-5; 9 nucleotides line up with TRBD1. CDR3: CASSLQGALGQPQHF. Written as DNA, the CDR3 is TGTGCCAGCAGTTTACAGGGGGCGCTTGGTCAGCCCCAGCATTTT.